One and the same sample provided the 18 T cell receptor beta chains below, sequenced in a study of blood T cells in healthy people across ages. It was with a sample-barcoded 5' primer and a J-beta primer mix that a second PCR of roughly 7 to 12 cycles was run. TCRdb analysed the 5' RACE reads with MiXCR anew, one entry per CDR3 protein. This sample has just under 750,000 distinct CDR3 sequences, with about a fifth found just once. Sequenced material: blood. These receptors originate from a man aged 65 to 85 in good health.

The genes are TRBV9 and TRBJ1-3; D remains ambiguous. With 0 bases removed from V and 3 bases from J, the gap between germline ends came to 16 bases. The V gene's germline CDR1 is SGDLS and CDR2 YYNGEE. The CDR3 covers 17 residues. CDR3 in amino acids: CASSVDIGSGNGNTIYF. CDR3 DNA sequence: TGTGCCAGCAGCGTAGATATAGGGTCCGGCAATGGAAACACCATATATTTT.

This clonotype was recorded many times. The chain uses TRBV27 and TRBJ2-2; perhaps D is TRBD1 or TRBD2 (6 bases each). The CDR3 has 16 amino acids. The V gene lost 1 base and the J gene lost 3 bases, with 12 bases spanning the gap. Germline V CDR1 and CDR2: MNHEY, SMNVEV (reference sequence). The CDR3 DNA reads TGTGCCAGCAGTTTATATGTCGGGGGCGACACCGGGGAGCTGTTTTTT. Its protein is CASSLYVGGDTGELFF.

This clonotype was seen only a few times. The chain has TRBV12-3 or TRBV12-4 and TRBJ1-1; TRBD1 is a possible D gene (5 bases). V gave up 6 bases and J gave up 8 bases, with 31 bases separating them. The CDR3 has 18 residues. The DNA of the CDR3 is TGTGCCAGCAGACCACCCGGTTCCTCGGGTAGGGGAGACAGCGAAGCTTTCTTT. Protein: CASRPPGSSGRGDSEAFF.

J is TRBJ2-2 and V is TRBV4-1, with D possibly matching TRBD2 (5 bases). V lost 0 bases, J lost 9 bases, and 11 bases lay in between. The CDR3 totals 14 residues. Per germline, CDR1 MGHRA and CDR2 YSYEKL. The CDR3 loop reads CASSQDSRGWELFF. For the CDR3, the DNA is TGCGCCAGCAGCCAAGATTCTCGCGGGTGGGAGCTGTTTTTT.

The rearrangement uses TRBV20-1 and TRBJ1-1, with a weak D call TRBD1 (6 bases). This CDR3 spans 17 amino acids. Trimming shortened V by 0 bases and J by 5 bases, and 22 bases separated the two germline ends. Per the germline V gene, CDR1 is DFQATT and CDR2 is SNEGSKA (reference sequence). CDR3 in amino acids: CSARDPSEGGSQTEAFF. CDR3 nucleotide sequence: TGCAGTGCTAGAGATCCCTCAGAAGGGGGGTCTCAGACTGAAGCTTTCTTT.

The chain combines TRBV28 with TRBJ2-2; D remains ambiguous. CDR1 is MDHEN, CDR2 SYDVKM, per germline. The germline V and J ends were trimmed by 6 bases and 5 bases, with 19 bases remaining between them. CDR3 length: 16 amino acids. Written as DNA, the CDR3 is TGTGCCAGCAGCCCCGAAATGAGAGGAGCTACCGGGGAGCTGTTTTTT. This gives the protein CASSPEMRGATGELFF. Full variable domain (remainder filled in from reference TRBV28 and TRBJ2-2): DVKVTQSSRYLVKRTGEKVFLECVQDMDHENMFWYRQDPGLGLRLIYFSYDVKMKEKGDIPEGYSVSREKKERFSLILESASTNQTSMYLCASSPEMRGATGELFFGEGSRLTVL.

This clonotype has a handful of counts. The CDR3 here is CASTLGGRGAFF. The CDR3 DNA reads TGTGCCAGCACCCTTGGGGGGCGCGGAGCTTTCTTT. The chain carries TRBV12-3 or TRBV12-4 and TRBJ1-1; perhaps TRBD1 as D (6 bases). This CDR3 has 12 amino acids. Trimming stripped 7 bases from V and 10 bases from J, with 16 bases between.

This chain connects TRBV11-3 to TRBJ2-3; a possible D gene is TRBD1 (5 bases). The CDR3 has 13 amino acids. The germline V gene encodes CDR1 SGHNT and CDR2 YENEEA. Trimming left V 5 bases short and J 5 bases short, with 11 bases between. The CDR3 bases are TGTGCCAGCAGCGGAGCCCAGGGAGATACGCAGTATTTT. This gives the protein CASSGAQGDTQYF.

This clonotype was recorded a few times. CDR3 protein: CAWSVGLATQETQYF. In nucleotides, the CDR3 is TGTGCCTGGAGTGTGGGACTAGCGACCCAAGAGACCCAGTACTTC. This chain joins TRBV30 and TRBJ2-5, with 10 bases fitting TRBD2. This CDR3 is 15 amino acids long. Trimming took 0 bases from V and 1 from J; bases not matched to a gene: 2. From germline, CDR1 is GTSNPN and CDR2 SVGIG (reference sequence).

This clonotype was observed a handful of times. CDR3 region: CASSQGGSSNQPQHF. Here the CDR3 DNA reads TGTGCCAGCAGTCAGGGTGGATCGAGCAATCAGCCCCAGCATTTT. The J gene is TRBJ1-5, the V gene TRBV2, with D tentatively TRBD1 (5 bases). This CDR3 is built from 15 residues. Looked up from germline, CDR1 is SNHLY and CDR2 is FYNNEI. The V and J ends lost 5 bases and 1 base respectively, with 12 bases between them. Based on the CDR3 plus reference TRBV2 and TRBJ1-5, the full variable domain is EPEVTQTPSHQVTQMGQEVILRCVPISNHLYFYWYRQILGQKVEFLVSFYNNEISEKSEIFDDQFSVERPDGSNFTLKIRSTKLEDSAMYFCASSQGGSSNQPQHFGDGTRLSIL.

The V gene is TRBV24-1, the J gene TRBJ2-1; no clear D gene. The CDR3 has 15 residues. CDR1 and CDR2 from the germline V gene are KGHDR and SFDVKD. Trimming cost V 1 base and J 8 bases, with 14 bases left between them. CDR3 sequence: CATSDLRQVGDEQFF. CDR3 DNA sequence: TGTGCCACCAGTGATTTAAGGCAGGTGGGCGATGAGCAGTTCTTC.

The chain is built from TRBV7-9 and TRBJ2-3; no reliable D call. The CDR3 covers 14 residues. The germline V and J ends were trimmed by 2 bases and 2 bases, with 8 bases remaining between them. The V gene's germline CDR1 is SEHNR and CDR2 FQNEAQ (reference sequence). The CDR3, as DNA: TGTGCCAGCAGCTTAACGGAACTCACAGATACGCAGTATTTT. Translation gives CASSLTELTDTQYF.

This clonotype appeared many times. The gene calls are TRBV7-9 and TRBJ1-4; the D gene is possibly TRBD1 (5 bases). Trimming took off 6 bases at V and 6 bases at J, with 14 bases between the two ends. The CDR3 covers 14 residues. The germline V gene encodes CDR1 SEHNR and CDR2 FQNEAQ (reference sequence). The CDR3 here is CASRAREEDEKLFF. Here the CDR3 DNA reads TGTGCCAGCAGGGCCAGGGAAGAGGATGAAAAACTGTTTTTT.

J is TRBJ1-1 and V is TRBV20-1; no clear D gene. The V gene's germline CDR1 is DFQATT and CDR2 SNEGSKA (reference sequence). Trimming took off 6 bases at V and 1 base at J, with 9 bases between the two ends. The CDR3 contains 12 residues. The CDR3 coding sequence is TGCAGTGCCACGTCGACGAACACTGAAGCTTTCTTT. Its protein is CSATSTNTEAFF.

A remark on this clonotype: The junction departs from germline at one end; a sequencing error may be responsible. This chain joins TRBV14 and TRBJ2-1, with 9 bases aligning to TRBD2. CDR1 and CDR2 (germline): SGHDN, FVKESK. The CDR3 contains 16 residues. CDR3 sequence: CASSTLAGMEYNEQFF. The DNA for the CDR3 is TGTGCCAGCAGTACCCTAGCGGGAATGGAGTACAACGAGCAGTTCTTC.

This chain joins TRBV24-1 and TRBJ2-1, with 10 bases lining up with TRBD1. The CDR3 sequence is 16 residues long. J was trimmed by 8 bases and V by 4 bases; bases with no gene match: 10. Per the germline V gene, CDR1 is KGHDR and CDR2 is SFDVKD. In DNA form, the CDR3 reads TGTGCCACCAGTGACTTTGCGGGACAGGGGTCCTATGAGCAGTTCTTC. Translated: CATSDFAGQGSYEQFF.

V usage is TRBV19 and J usage is TRBJ2-5; D not certain. Trimming took 3 bases from V and 11 from J, leaving 10 bases between them. The germline V gene encodes CDR1 LNHDA and CDR2 SQIVND (reference sequence). The CDR3 runs to 11 residues. The CDR3, as DNA: TGTGCCAGTAGTATTCTAGGGCAGCAGTACTTC. Amino acid sequence: CASSILGQQYF.

The sample holds a few counts of this clonotype. The gene calls are TRBV11-2 and TRBJ2-5; 8 nucleotides line up with TRBD2. V dropped 5 bases and J dropped 4; count of bases not matched to a gene: 6. Germline CDR1 SGHAT, CDR2 FQNNGV. The CDR3 spans 14 residues. Here the CDR3 DNA reads TGTGCCAGCAGCCGAAGCGGGGGAGTAGAGACCCAGTACTTC. This codes for CASSRSGGVETQYF.